The sequence of this T cell receptor beta chain was determined in a study of blood T cell repertoires in COVID-19. Background on the study: Researchers got acute and convalescent COVID-19 samples from the United States, Italy and Spain.

In the original workflow: Estimation of nucleated cell counts was performed using reference gene primer amplification. Only in-frame clones appear in the TCRdb table, and some are missing; sequencing was by immunoSEQ multiplex PCR. V and J calls and clone size follow that table, whereas D and trimming were derived from the DNA. The sample holds approximately 140,000 clones, roughly 85% seen once. The CDR3 loop spans 14 amino acids. The germline CDR1 and CDR2 sequences are SGHAT and FQNNGV. V lost 5 bases to trimming and J lost 7 bases, with 14 bases between them. The material sequenced was peripheral blood. The V gene is TRBV11-2, the J gene TRBJ2-2; D gene unclear. This TCR derives from a woman aged 55 to 70 with COVID-19, enrolled during active disease. The CDR3 DNA follows: TGTGCCAGCAGCCCCCACACCCGCGGCGGGGAGCTGTTTTTT. The encoded protein is CASSPHTRGGELFF.